This T cell receptor (beta chain) came from a study of T cells in Graves' hyperthyroidism and ophthalmopathy. CDR3 length equals 14 residues. Germline lookup yields CDR1 SQVTM and CDR2 ANQGSEA. The J segment lost 3 bases and the V segment lost 6 bases, leaving 11 bases of the junction unmatched. TCR beta CDR3 regions were amplified from RNA. Researchers ran a first-round RT-PCR on the TCR CDR3 using the HTBI primer set. Using its own MiXCR run on the multiplex PCR reads, TCRdb lists one record per CDR3 protein. The data contain hundreds of thousands of distinct CDR3 sequences, 14% of them singletons. In this sample, this clonotype turned up many times. Graves' hyperthyroidism is called stable when ophthalmopathy does not progress within 18 months.

V and J are TRBV29-1 and TRBJ2-7; TRBD1 matches at 7 bases. What was sequenced was blood. This TCR was recovered from a woman younger than 35 with Graves' hyperthyroidism. CDR3 in amino acids: CSVEGQITNYEQYF. CDR3 nucleotides: TGCAGCGTCGAGGGACAGATCACGAACTACGAGCAGTACTTC.